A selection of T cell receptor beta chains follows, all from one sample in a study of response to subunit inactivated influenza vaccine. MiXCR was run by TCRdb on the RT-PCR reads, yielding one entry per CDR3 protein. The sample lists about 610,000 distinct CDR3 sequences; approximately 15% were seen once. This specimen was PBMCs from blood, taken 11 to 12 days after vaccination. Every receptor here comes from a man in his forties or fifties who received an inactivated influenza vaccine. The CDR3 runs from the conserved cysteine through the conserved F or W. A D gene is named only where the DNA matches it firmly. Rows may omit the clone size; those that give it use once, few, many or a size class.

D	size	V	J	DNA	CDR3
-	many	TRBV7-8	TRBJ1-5	TGTGCCAGCAGCTTCTCCGCCGTCGGCAATCAGCCCCAGCATTTT	CASSFSAVGNQPQHF
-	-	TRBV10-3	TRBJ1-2	TGTGCCATCAGTCTCTGGGACGGGAAAGAGGGCTACACCTTC	CAISLWDGKEGYTF
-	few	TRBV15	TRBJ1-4	TGTGCCACCAGCAGAGGGTCGGGGGCGTATAATGAAAAACTGTTTTTT	CATSRGSGAYNEKLFF
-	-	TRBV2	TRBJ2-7	TGTGCCAGCAGACCCGCGATGAAGTACGAGCAGTACTTC	CASRPAMKYEQYF
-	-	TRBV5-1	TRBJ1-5	TGCGCCAGCAGCTCTACAACATATGGGGCAGGCAATCAGCCCCAGCATTTT	CASSSTTYGAGNQPQHF
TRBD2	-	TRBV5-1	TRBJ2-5	TGCGCCAGCAGTTGGACTAGCGGGAGATCCCAAGAGACCCAGTACTTC	CASSWTSGRSQETQYF
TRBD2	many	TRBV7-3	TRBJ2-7	TGTGCCAGCAGCAAACTAGCGGGAGGTTACGAGCAGTACTTC	CASSKLAGGYEQYF
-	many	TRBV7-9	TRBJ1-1	TGTGCCAGCAGCTTAGATAGGGTTGGGACTGAAGCTTTCTTT	CASSLDRVGTEAFF
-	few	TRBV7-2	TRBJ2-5	TGTGCCAGCAGCTACCTCCGGGACTTGTTTGAGACCCAGTACTTC	CASSYLRDLFETQYF
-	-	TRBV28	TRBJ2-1	TGTGCCAGCAGTCAAAGGGGGGGTTCAGTCTACAATGAGCAGTTCTTC	CASSQRGGSVYNEQFF
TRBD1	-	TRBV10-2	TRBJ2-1	TGCGCCAGCAGTGAAGGACCAGGGGGCGGAAATGAGCAGTTCTTC	CASSEGPGGGNEQFF
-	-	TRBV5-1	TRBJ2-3	TGCGCCAGCAGCTTGCAACCGACTAAGACAGATACGCAGTATTTT	CASSLQPTKTDTQYF
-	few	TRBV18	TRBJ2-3	TGTGCCAGCCTACACTCACGTGGGACTTCCCTAAATACGCAGTATTTT	CASLHSRGTSLNTQYF
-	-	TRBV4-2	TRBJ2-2	TGTGCCAGCAGCCAAGCTAGCCTCACCGGGGAGCTGTTTTTT	CASSQASLTGELFF
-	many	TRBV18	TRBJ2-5	TGTGCCAGCTCACCAAACCAGGCAGAGACCCAGTACTTC	CASSPNQAETQYF
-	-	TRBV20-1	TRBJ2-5	TGCAGTGCTAGAGAAAGTTGGGGGCCAGAGACCCAGTACTTC	CSARESWGPETQYF
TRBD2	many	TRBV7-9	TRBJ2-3	TGTGCCAGCAGCGGAGGAACTAGCGGGAGAACAGATACGCAGTATTTT	CASSGGTSGRTDTQYF
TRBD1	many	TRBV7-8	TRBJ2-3	TGTGCCAGCAGCCATACCGAGGGGGCGGGCACAGATACGCAGTATTTT	CASSHTEGAGTDTQYF
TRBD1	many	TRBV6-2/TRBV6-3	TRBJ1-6	TGTGCCAGCATCCAAAGGACAGGTTTTGGTTCACCCCTCCACTTT	CASIQRTGFGSPLHF
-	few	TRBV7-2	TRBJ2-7	TGTGCCAGCAGCGCCGGACCTCTTTCCTACGAGCAGTACTTC	CASSAGPLSYEQYF
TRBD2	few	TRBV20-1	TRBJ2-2	TGCAGTGCTAGGGGATGGCGGGAGGGCACCGGGGAGCTGTTTTTT	CSARGWREGTGELFF
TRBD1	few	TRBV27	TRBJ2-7	TGTGCCAGCAGTAACGAGACAGGGAATTCCTACGAGCAGTACTTC	CASSNETGNSYEQYF
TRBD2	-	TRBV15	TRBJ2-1	TGTGCCACCAGCATAGGACTAGCGGAATACAATGAGCAGTTCTTC	CATSIGLAEYNEQFF
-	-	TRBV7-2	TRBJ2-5	TGTGCCAGCAGCGCACTCAACCGGGACGATAATCAAGAGACCCAGTACTTC	CASSALNRDDNQETQYF
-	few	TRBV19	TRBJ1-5	TGTGCCAGGCCCTCGCAGGGTGGATACGCTAGCAATCAGCCCCAGCATTTT	CARPSQGGYASNQPQHF
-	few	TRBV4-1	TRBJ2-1	TGCGCCAGCAGCCAAGATCCACCAGAGTGGGGCAATGAGCAGTTCTTC	CASSQDPPEWGNEQFF
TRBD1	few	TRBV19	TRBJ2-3	TGTGCCAGTAGCCCAGGCTGGGACAGGGGTCTCAGCACAGATACGCAGTATTTT	CASSPGWDRGLSTDTQYF
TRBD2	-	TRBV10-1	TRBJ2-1	TGCGCCAGCAGTGAGACTAGCGGGGGATACTCCTACAATGAGCAGTTCTTC	CASSETSGGYSYNEQFF
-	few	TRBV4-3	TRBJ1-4	TGCGCCAGCAGCCAAGATAAAACAACTAATGAAAAACTGTTTTTT	CASSQDKTTNEKLFF
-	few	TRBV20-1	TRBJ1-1	TGCAGTGCTAGAGATCACGGCAGAGAAGCTTTCTTT	CSARDHGREAFF
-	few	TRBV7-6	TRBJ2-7	TGTGCCAGCAGCTCGATGTCCGGGGAGTACGAGCAGTACTTC	CASSSMSGEYEQYF
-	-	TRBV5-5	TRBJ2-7	TGTGCCAGCAGCTTCAGTCCCGGGGACTACGAGCAGTACTTC	CASSFSPGDYEQYF
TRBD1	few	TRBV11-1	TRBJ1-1	TGTGCCAGCACCCTTGCCCGATTAGGGAGGGGGCCTAACACTGAAGCTTTCTTT	CASTLARLGRGPNTEAFF
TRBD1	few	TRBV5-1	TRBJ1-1	TGCGCCAGCAGCTTGGAGTGGGACAGGGGCGCTGAAGCTTTCTTT	CASSLEWDRGAEAFF
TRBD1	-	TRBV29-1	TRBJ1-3	TGCAGCGTTGACCGGACAGGCTCTGGAAACACCATATATTTT	CSVDRTGSGNTIYF
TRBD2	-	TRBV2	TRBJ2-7	TGTGCCAGCAGTAAAGGACTAGCGGACTCCTACGAGCAGTACTTC	CASSKGLADSYEQYF
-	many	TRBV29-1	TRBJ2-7	TGCAGCCTTAAAATGGGGCTAGCCTCCTACGAGCAGTACTTC	CSLKMGLASYEQYF
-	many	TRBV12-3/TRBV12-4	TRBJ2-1	TGTGCCAGCCGTGATGTGGGGGGTTCCTACAATGAGCAGTTCTTC	CASRDVGGSYNEQFF
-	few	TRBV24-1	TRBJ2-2	TGTGCCACCAGCAGACAGTCCACCGGGGAGCTGTTTTTT	CATSRQSTGELFF
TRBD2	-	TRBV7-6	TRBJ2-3	TGTGCCAGCAGCCCACCTAGCGGCACTTCGGATACGCAGTATTTT	CASSPPSGTSDTQYF
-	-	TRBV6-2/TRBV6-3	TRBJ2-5	TGTGCCAGCAGCGCGCCAGGGTCTTGGACCCAGTACTTC	CASSAPGSWTQYF
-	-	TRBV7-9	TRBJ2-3	TGTGCCAGCAGCTTAGAGTTGTACCGCAATACGCAGTATTTT	CASSLELYRNTQYF
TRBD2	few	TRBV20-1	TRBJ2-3	TGCAGTGCTAGAGACGTGCTAGCGGGGCGGTCAGATACGCAGTATTTT	CSARDVLAGRSDTQYF